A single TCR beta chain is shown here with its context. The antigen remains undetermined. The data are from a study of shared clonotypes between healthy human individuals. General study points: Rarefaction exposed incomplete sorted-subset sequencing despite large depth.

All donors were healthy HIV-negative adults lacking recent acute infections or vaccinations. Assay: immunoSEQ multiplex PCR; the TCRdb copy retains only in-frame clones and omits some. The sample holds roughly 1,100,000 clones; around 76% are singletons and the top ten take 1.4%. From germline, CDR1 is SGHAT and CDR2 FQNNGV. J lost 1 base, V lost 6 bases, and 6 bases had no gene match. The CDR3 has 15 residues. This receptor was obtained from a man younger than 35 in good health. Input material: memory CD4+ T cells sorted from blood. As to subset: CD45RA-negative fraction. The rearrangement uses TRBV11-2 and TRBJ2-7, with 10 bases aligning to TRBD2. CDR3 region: CASSLSGGPSYEQYF. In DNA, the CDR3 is TGTGCCAGCAGTCTTAGCGGGGGGCCTTCCTACGAGCAGTACTTC.